The rows below give T cell receptor beta chains drawn from one sample of a study of blood T cell repertoires in COVID-19. Sequencing was performed with immunoSEQ multiplex PCR; in TCRdb, only in-frame clones are kept and a portion is missing. The sample lists about 270,000 clones; about nine tenths were seen once. Material: PBMCs or T cells enriched from blood (not recorded which). The receptor source for this set is a woman under 30 who had recovered from COVID-19. Both conserved end residues are part of each CDR3. The D gene is left open where the match is weak. Size is omitted from some rows. Given values are once, few, many or a class for expanded clones.

TRBJ1-5 . TRBV11-3 . TGTGCCAGCAGCCTCGGGGGGGGAGGCCAGCCCCAGCATTTT CASSLGGGGQPQHF
TRBJ1-6 few TRBV12-3/TRBV12-4 . TGTGCCAGCATGTCGCAGGGCTATTCACCCCTCCACTTT CASMSQGYSPLHF
TRBJ2-1 many TRBV9 TRBD2 TGTGCCAGCAGTCCCCTAGCGGGGGGATACAATGAGCAGTTCTTC CASSPLAGGYNEQFF
TRBJ2-3 . TRBV4-1 . TGCGCCAGCAGCCAAGATCAAACAGATACGCAGTATTTT CASSQDQTDTQYF
TRBJ1-4 . TRBV5-6 . TGTGCCAGCACCCGCCGGGATCTACTGGGGTACGCTGAAAAACTGTTTTTT CASTRRDLLGYAEKLFF
TRBJ2-1 . TRBV30 TRBD1 TGTGCCTGGAGTGTAGGTAGGGACAGGGCTTACAATGAGCAGTTCTTC CAWSVGRDRAYNEQFF
TRBJ2-5 . TRBV7-7 . TGTGCCAGCAGCCCCAACGGAGTAGGAGAGACCCAGTACTTC CASSPNGVGETQYF
TRBJ2-7 . TRBV30 TRBD2 TGTGCCTGGAGCTGGACTAGCGGGTACTACGAGCAGTACTTC CAWSWTSGYYEQYF
TRBJ1-4 . TRBV7-9 . TGTGCCAGCAGCTCTTCGTTCGGGGAGTCTAATGAAAAACTGTTTTTT CASSSSFGESNEKLFF
TRBJ2-3 . TRBV24-1 TRBD2 TGTGCCACCAGTGACCCGGGACTAGCGGGAATAGATACGCAGTATTTT CATSDPGLAGIDTQYF
TRBJ1-6 . TRBV30 . TGTGCCTGGAGTGGGGAGGCCTATAATTCACCCCTCCACTTT CAWSGEAYNSPLHF
TRBJ1-5 . TRBV2 . TGTGCCAGCAGTGAAGTAGGCAGGTTGAATCAGCCCCAGCATTTT CASSEVGRLNQPQHF
TRBJ1-2 . TRBV6-5 . TGTGCCAGCGGGACGAGGTCGGACAGATATTATGGCTACACCTTC CASGTRSDRYYGYTF
TRBJ1-1 . TRBV19 TRBD1 TGTGCCAGTAGTACCCACACCGACAGGGACTTGGCTTTCTTT CASSTHTDRDLAFF
TRBJ1-1 once TRBV4-1 TRBD1 TGCGCCAGCAGCCAAGTAACAGGGGCGGGAACTGAAGCTTTCTTT CASSQVTGAGTEAFF
TRBJ2-1 . TRBV29-1 TRBD1 TGCAGCGTTGAAAGGGACAGGGCGATCGATGAGCAGTTCTTC CSVERDRAIDEQFF
TRBJ2-3 . TRBV14 TRBD2 TGTGCCAGCAGCCAAGAGATCCCCCCGGGACTAGCGGGAGTAGAGGGTCCAGATACGCAGTATTTT CASSQEIPPGLAGVEGPDTQYF
TRBJ2-2 . TRBV4-1 . TGCGCCAGCAGCCAAGACCCAACAGGGATCGCTCCAAACACCGGGGAGCTGTTTTTT CASSQDPTGIAPNTGELFF
TRBJ1-5 few TRBV15 . TGTGCCACCGACGGAGGGTTGGGTGGCAATCAGCCCCAGCATTTT CATDGGLGGNQPQHF
TRBJ2-1 few TRBV19 TRBD2 TGTGCCAGTAGCCGAAGGGAGGCGGGAGGGAGGAATGAGCAGTTCTTC CASSRREAGGRNEQFF
TRBJ1-6 . TRBV27 . TGTGCCAGCAGTATACAGATAGATTCACCCCTCCACTTT CASSIQIDSPLHF
TRBJ2-5 . TRBV5-1 TRBD1 TGCGCCAGCAGCGGACCCAGGGGGGAGACCCAGTACTTC CASSGPRGETQYF
TRBJ2-3 few TRBV6-6 . TGTGCCAGCAGTTACGGGGGGACCCCCACAGATACGCAGTATTTT CASSYGGTPTDTQYF
TRBJ2-7 . TRBV27 . TGTGCCAGCAGACGAACACAGAGCTCCTACGAGCAGTACTTC CASRRTQSSYEQYF
TRBJ2-7 . TRBV27 . TGTGCCAGCAGTATCGGACTATTCTACGAGCAGTACTTC CASSIGLFYEQYF
TRBJ1-2 few TRBV7-8 TRBD1 TGTGCCAGCAGCTTAGTGGGGACAGGGCACTATGGCTACACCTTC CASSLVGTGHYGYTF
TRBJ1-1 . TRBV19 TRBD1 TGTGCCAGTAGGCCGACAGGGATCACTGAAGCTTTCTTT CASRPTGITEAFF
TRBJ2-1 . TRBV27 . TGTGCCAGCAGTCGACGGGTGAATGAGCAGTTCTTC CASSRRVNEQFF
TRBJ2-7 few TRBV13 . TGTGCCAGCAGCCTGGGGACTTCATACGAGCAGTACTTC CASSLGTSYEQYF
TRBJ1-1 . TRBV6-1 . TGTGCCAGCATGGGGGGCACTGAAGCTTTCTTT CASMGGTEAFF
TRBJ2-7 . TRBV7-2 . TGTGCCAGCAGCTTTCTAGCGCGGAATTACGAGCAGTACTTC CASSFLARNYEQYF
TRBJ2-1 . TRBV11-3 . TGTGCCAGCAGCTTAGTGGCAGGGAAGGATCGTGAGCAGTTCTTC CASSLVAGKDREQFF
TRBJ2-3 . TRBV19 TRBD2 TGTGCCAGCCGGAATGGGCTAGCGGGAGTGGATACGCAGTATTTT CASRNGLAGVDTQYF
TRBJ2-7 . TRBV5-4 TRBD1 TGTGCCAGCAGCTCCTTACGACAGGGTACCAACGAGCAGTACTTC CASSSLRQGTNEQYF
TRBJ1-4 . TRBV7-9 TRBD1 TGTGCCAGCAGCTTAGTCAAATGGGACAGGGGTTATGAAAAACTGTTTTTT CASSLVKWDRGYEKLFF
TRBJ2-3 . TRBV9 TRBD2 TGTGCCAGCAGCGTTGGACTAGCGGGAGATACGCAGTATTTT CASSVGLAGDTQYF
TRBJ1-3 . TRBV28 . TGTGCCAGCAGGGGGGGGGAGGACACCATATATTTT CASRGGEDTIYF